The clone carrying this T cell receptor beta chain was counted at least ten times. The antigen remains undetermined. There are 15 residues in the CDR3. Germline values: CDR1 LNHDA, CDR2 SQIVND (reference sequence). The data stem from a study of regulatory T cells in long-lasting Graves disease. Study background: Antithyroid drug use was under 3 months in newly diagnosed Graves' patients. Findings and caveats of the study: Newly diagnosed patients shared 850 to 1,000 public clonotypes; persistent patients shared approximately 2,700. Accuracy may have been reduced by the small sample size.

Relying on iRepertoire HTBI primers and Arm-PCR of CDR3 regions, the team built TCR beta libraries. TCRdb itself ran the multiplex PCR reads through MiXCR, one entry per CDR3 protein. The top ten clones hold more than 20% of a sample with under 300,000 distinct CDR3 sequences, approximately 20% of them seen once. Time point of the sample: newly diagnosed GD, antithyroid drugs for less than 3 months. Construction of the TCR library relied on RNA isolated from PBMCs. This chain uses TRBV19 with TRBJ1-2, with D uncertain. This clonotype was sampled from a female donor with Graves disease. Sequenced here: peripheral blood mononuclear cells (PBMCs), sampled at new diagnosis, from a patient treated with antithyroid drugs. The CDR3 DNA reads TGTGCATCCGGGCCTACTTATACCGGACTCTATGGCTACACCTTC. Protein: CASGPTYTGLYGYTF. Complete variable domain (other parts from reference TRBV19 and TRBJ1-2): DGGITQSPKYLFRKEGQNVTLSCEQNLNHDAMYWYRQDPGQGLRLIYYSQIVNDFQKGDIAEGYSVSREKKESFPLTVTSAQKNPTAFYLCASGPTYTGLYGYTFGSGTRLTVV.